The 15 T cell receptor beta chains reported below all come from one sample, sequenced in a study of T cells in Graves' hyperthyroidism and ophthalmopathy. Amplification targeted TCR beta CDR3 regions from RNA transcripts. TCR CDR3 regions were first amplified by RT-PCR with HTBI primers. In TCRdb, the multiplex PCR reads were re-called with MiXCR into one record per CDR3 protein. The sample has nearly 110,000 distinct CDR3 sequences, about 15% seen once; the top ten hold around 42%. The source material was blood. The receptor set was obtained from a woman in her forties or fifties with Graves' hyperthyroidism.

This clonotype was seen at least ten times. This chain joins TRBV24-1 and TRBJ2-2, with D perhaps matching TRBD1 or TRBD2 (5 bases each). V was clipped by 3 bases and J by 6 bases, with 16 bases between them. CDR3 length: 16 amino acids. Per the germline V gene, CDR1 is KGHDR and CDR2 is SFDVKD. CDR3 protein: CATSDELTEGPGELFF. The CDR3 DNA reads as TGTGCCACCAGTGATGAACTTACTGAGGGGCCCGGGGAGCTGTTTTTT.

Ten or more counts support this clonotype. This chain connects TRBV28 to TRBJ2-7; TRBD2 matches 9 bases. V shed 10 bases, J shed 3 bases, and the junction held 7 bases outside the gene matches. This CDR3 contains 13 residues. Germline loops: CDR1 MDHEN, CDR2 SYDVKM. The CDR3 loop is CATGTSFNYEQYF. The CDR3 nucleotides are TGTGCCACCGGGACTAGCTTTAACTACGAGCAGTACTTC. Drawing the rest from reference TRBV28 and TRBJ2-7, the complete variable domain is DVKVTQSSRYLVKRTGEKVFLECVQDMDHENMFWYRQDPGLGLRLIYFSYDVKMKEKGDIPEGYSVSREKKERFSLILESASTNQTSMYLCATGTSFNYEQYFGPGTRLTVT.

At least ten counts were recorded for this clonotype. The chain is built from TRBV7-9 and TRBJ2-1; 11 bases are a match to TRBD1. After removal of 5 bases from V and 8 bases from J, the junction contained 14 bases not matched to a gene. This CDR3 is built from 17 residues. In germline, CDR1 is SEHNR, CDR2 FQNEAQ (reference sequence). The CDR3 loop reads CASSKRTGGVIPYEQFF. CDR3 nucleotide sequence: TGTGCCAGCAGCAAAAGGACAGGGGGCGTAATCCCCTATGAGCAGTTCTTC. Combining the CDR3 with reference TRBV7-9 and TRBJ2-1 gives the whole variable domain DTGVSQNPRHKITKRGQNVTFRCDPISEHNRLYWYRQTLGQGPEFLTYFQNEAQLEKSRLLSDRFSAERPKGSFSTLEIQRTEQGDSAMYLCASSKRTGGVIPYEQFFGPGTRLTVL.

This clonotype was recorded many times. V usage is TRBV6-1 and J usage is TRBJ2-7; D not certain. The CDR3 spans 14 residues. The germline gives CDR1 MNHNS, CDR2 SASEGT. V dropped 7 bases and J dropped 9 bases, with 22 bases sitting between them. The CDR3 DNA reads as TGTGCCAGCACCTCCCAGTGGCAGGCCAAGGGGCAGTACGTC. The encoded protein is CASTSQWQAKGQYV.

This clonotype was seen many times. This chain uses TRBV29-1 with TRBJ2-2; TRBD1 matches 7 bases. The CDR3 has 13 residues. Losses at the gene ends were 6 bases for V and 3 bases for J; bases not matched to a gene: 4. Germline values: CDR1 SQVTM, CDR2 ANQGSEA. CDR3 residues: CSVETGDTGELFF. CDR3 DNA sequence: TGCAGCGTGGAAACAGGGGACACCGGGGAGCTGTTTTTT.

The chain couples TRBV7-6 to TRBJ2-1; D possibly corresponds to TRBD1 (5 bases). Trimming shortened V by 1 base and J by 9 bases, and 13 bases separated the two germline ends. Germline V gene lookup returns CDR1 SGHVS and CDR2 FNYEAQ. The CDR3 spans 14 residues. This CDR3 reads CASSLVQGEGEQFF. Here the CDR3 DNA reads TGTGCCAGCAGCTTAGTCCAGGGTGAAGGTGAGCAGTTCTTC.

This clonotype was counted only a few times. One end of the junction varies from germline; a read error may be responsible. The chain couples TRBV20-1 to TRBJ1-1, with 7 nucleotides matching TRBD1. From germline, CDR1 is DFQATT and CDR2 SNEGSKA (reference sequence). This CDR3 spans 13 amino acids. CDR3 DNA: TGCAGTGCAAAAGACAGGGTGTTCACTGAGGCTTCCTTT. It yields the protein CSAKDRVFTEASF.

Many counts were recorded for this clonotype. This chain links TRBV5-1 with TRBJ2-2, with D unresolved. The V gene lost 1 base and the J gene lost 6 bases, with 19 bases spanning the gap. The germline gives CDR1 SGHRS, CDR2 YFSETQ. The CDR3 has 17 residues. CDR3 sequence: CASSLFPIQVGAGELFF. The CDR3 DNA follows: TGCGCCAGCAGCTTGTTCCCCATCCAGGTTGGGGCCGGGGAGCTGTTTTTT.

In its sample, this clonotype was seen many times. This sequence joins TRBV2 and TRBJ2-2; unclear D gene. V was shortened by 5 bases and J by 5 bases, with 15 bases between the two germline ends. CDR1 is SNHLY and CDR2 is FYNNEI in the germline V gene. The CDR3 spans 15 residues. CDR3 in amino acids: CASSNDWVGTGELFF. DNA for the CDR3: TGTGCCAGCAGTAACGATTGGGTCGGTACCGGGGAGCTGTTTTTT.

This chain joins TRBV28 and TRBJ1-2; D gene ambiguous. The germline V gene encodes CDR1 MDHEN and CDR2 SYDVKM. The CDR3 covers 14 residues. V gave up 7 bases and J gave up 4 bases, with 16 bases separating them. The CDR3 loop is CASTSVGRIYGYTF. The CDR3 DNA sequence: TGTGCCAGCACCTCCGTGGGGAGGATCTATGGCTACACCTTC.

A word on this clonotype: This may stem from a read error, because a much larger clone lies one nucleotide away. The V gene is TRBV2, the J gene TRBJ2-2, with 9 bases that match TRBD2. V was clipped by 0 bases and J by 7 bases; unmatched bases: 3. Germline V CDR1 and CDR2: SNHLY, FYNNEI. The CDR3 consists of 15 residues. The CDR3 DNA reads TGTGCCAGCAGTGAAGCTAGCGGGAGTGTCGGGGAGCTGTTTTTT. Its protein product is CASSEASGSVGELFF.

This clonotype showed up many times. The rearrangement links TRBV11-3 to TRBJ2-1; the D call may be TRBD1 or TRBD2 (6 bases each). Germline V gene sequence: CDR1 SGHNT, CDR2 YENEEA. Trimming removed 4 bases at V and 7 bases at J, with 14 bases between. The CDR3 totals 14 residues. CDR3 nucleotides: TGTGCCAGCAGCTCCTTCCAGGGGAGGAATGAGCAGTTCTTC. Encoded protein: CASSSFQGRNEQFF.

There are a few counts of this clonotype. V usage is TRBV18 and J usage is TRBJ1-3; D gene unclear. This CDR3 is built from 15 residues. The germline V gene encodes CDR1 KGHSH and CDR2 LQKENI. Trimming left V 2 bases short and J 4 bases short, with 12 bases between. The DNA of the CDR3 is TGTGCCAGCTCACCATACAAGATGGGAGGAAACACCATATATTTT. As protein: CASSPYKMGGNTIYF.

The table lists this clonotype with many counts. This chain links TRBV7-3 with TRBJ2-2, with D hard to call. V lost 1 base to trimming and J lost 4 bases, with 13 bases between them. CDR3 length equals 16 residues. Germline V CDR1 and CDR2: SGHTA, FQGTGA. The CDR3 spells CASSLSVGSPTGELFF. In nucleotides, the CDR3 is TGTGCCAGCAGCTTAAGTGTGGGCAGCCCCACCGGGGAGCTGTTTTTT.

This clonotype was seen repeatedly, ten times or more. The gene calls are TRBV28 and TRBJ2-7; no reliable D call. The CDR3 loop spans 11 amino acids. Germline CDR1 is MDHEN and CDR2 is SYDVKM. Between the trimmed V and J ends, which lost 2 bases and 4 bases, there was a span of 3 bases. This CDR3 is CASSLRYEQYF. CDR3 coding DNA: TGTGCCAGCAGTTTACGGTACGAGCAGTACTTC. The full variable domain, with the rest looked up from reference TRBV28 and TRBJ2-7, is DVKVTQSSRYLVKRTGEKVFLECVQDMDHENMFWYRQDPGLGLRLIYFSYDVKMKEKGDIPEGYSVSREKKERFSLILESASTNQTSMYLCASSLRYEQYFGPGTRLTVT.